This TCR beta chain came from a study of technical replicates of blood from a few donors (TCRdb year 2017). Trimming costs V 0 bases and J 10 bases, and their ends lie 11 bases apart. CDR1 SGHDN and CDR2 FVKESK were looked up in the germline V gene. Inclusive of the bounding cysteine and phenylalanine, the CDR3 is 13 residues long. Kept here is only the CDR3 DNA, which spans 39 bases and is read in frame from base 1. Worth noting for this clone: Its antigen remains undetermined. The input lacks base qualities; no much larger clone sits a single base away.

The library came from the immunoSEQ multiplex PCR assay. TCRdb mirrors the immuneACCESS table, restricted to in-frame sequences. Some clones are absent from its copies; in checked studies, under half trace to an unresolved V gene, and the reason for the others is unknown. For this sample there are about 90,000 clones; 94% appear just once. About 0.27% of the sample is taken by the ten largest. This receptor was identified in a human donor in good health. The chain is made from TRBV14 and TRBJ2-3; a tentative D match to TRBD2 spans 6 bases. Sequencing was carried out using T cells isolated from PBMCs. The CDR3 protein sequence reads: CASSQDPSDSQYF. The DNA sequence is given as TGTGCCAGCAGCCAAGATCCTAGCGACTCGCAGTATTTT.